The T cell receptor (beta chain) under discussion was sequenced for a study of spatial heterogeneity in lung cancer. Whole-study results and caveats: How many expanded intratumoral alpha and beta TCRs were present tracked the tumor mutation count, which was a count of nonsynonymous mutations. Ubiquitous and regional nonsynonymous mutations were tracked by counts of ubiquitous and regional expanded TCRs, respectively.

Time point reported: sample taken at primary tumor resection. Unsorted whole RNA of tumor, nontumor lung or frozen PBMC was sequenced. Individually, TCR cDNA molecules were each labelled with a unique molecular identifier. Using its own MiXCR run on the 5' RACE reads, TCRdb lists one record per CDR3 protein. The table includes roughly 3,500 distinct CDR3 sequences, about 8.8% detected once. J lost 3 bases, V lost 5 bases, and 1 base had no gene match. The CDR3 is 13 amino acids. CDR1 and CDR2 (germline): MNHEY, SVGAGI. This clonotype qualifies as medium-sized. Its antigen is undetermined. The sequence was collected from a male donor with early-stage non-small cell lung cancer. Source: lung tumor tissue, taken at surgery. V is TRBV6-5 and J is TRBJ1-2; 9 bases align to TRBD1. The CDR3 here is CASSRDRDYGYTF. In nucleotides, the CDR3 is TGTGCCAGCAGTCGGGACAGGGACTATGGCTACACCTTC.